This TCR beta chain was sequenced for a study of CD8 T cells in Susac syndrome. Reverse transcription of roughly 0.5 to 1 ug RNA was carried out with random hexamers. A single record per CDR3 protein comes from TCRdb applying MiXCR to the immunoSEQ multiplex PCR reads. Of around 300,000 distinct CDR3 sequences listed, 92% are singletons. CDR1 LGHNA and CDR2 YNFKEQ come from the germline V gene. The CDR3 is 16 residues long. V was clipped by 4 bases and J by 2 bases; unmatched bases: 6. The chain is built from TRBV4-2 and TRBJ2-3, with 10 bases fitting TRBD1. The TCR sequence derives from a human donor with multiple sclerosis. Sequenced material: CD4+ T cells from PBMCs. The CDR3 here is CASSPRTGGNTDTQYF. The CDR3 DNA is TGTGCCAGCAGCCCTCGGACAGGGGGGAACACAGATACGCAGTATTTT.